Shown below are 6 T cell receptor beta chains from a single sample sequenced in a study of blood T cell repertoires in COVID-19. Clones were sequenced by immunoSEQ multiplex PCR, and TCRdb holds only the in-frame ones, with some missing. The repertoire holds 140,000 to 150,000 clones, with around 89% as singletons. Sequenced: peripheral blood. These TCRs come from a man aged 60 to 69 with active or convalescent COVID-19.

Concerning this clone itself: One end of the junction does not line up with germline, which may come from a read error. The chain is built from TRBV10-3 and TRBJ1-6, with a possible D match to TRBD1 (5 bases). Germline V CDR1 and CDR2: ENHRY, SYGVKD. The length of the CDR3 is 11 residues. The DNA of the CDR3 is TGTGCCATCAGTGGGGGGGAAACTGCTAGCTTT. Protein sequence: CAISGGETASF.

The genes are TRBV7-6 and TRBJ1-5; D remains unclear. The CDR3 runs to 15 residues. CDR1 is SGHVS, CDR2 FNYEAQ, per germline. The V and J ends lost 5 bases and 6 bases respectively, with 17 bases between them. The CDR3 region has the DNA TGTGCCAGCAGCCCTGGGGAGGGAGTCAGTCAGCCCCAGCATTTT. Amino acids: CASSPGEGVSQPQHF. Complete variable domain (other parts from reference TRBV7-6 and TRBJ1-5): GAGVSQSPRYKVTKRGQDVALRCDPISGHVSLYWYRQALGQGPEFLTYFNYEAQQDKSGLPNDRFSAERPEGSISTLTIQRTEQRDSAMYRCASSPGEGVSQPQHFGDGTRLSIL.

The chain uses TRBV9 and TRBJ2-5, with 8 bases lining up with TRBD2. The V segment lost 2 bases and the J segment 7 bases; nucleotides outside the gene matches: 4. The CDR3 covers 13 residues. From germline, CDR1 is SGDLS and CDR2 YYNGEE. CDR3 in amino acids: CASSVTRGGTQYF. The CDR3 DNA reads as TGTGCCAGCAGCGTCACCCGGGGGGGGACCCAGTACTTC.

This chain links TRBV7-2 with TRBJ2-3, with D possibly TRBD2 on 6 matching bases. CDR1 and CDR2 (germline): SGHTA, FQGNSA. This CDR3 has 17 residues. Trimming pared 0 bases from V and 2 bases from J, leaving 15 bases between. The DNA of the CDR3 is TGTGCCAGCAGCTTAGCGCCAAGTAGCGGAAACACAGATACGCAGTATTTT. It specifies CASSLAPSSGNTDTQYF.

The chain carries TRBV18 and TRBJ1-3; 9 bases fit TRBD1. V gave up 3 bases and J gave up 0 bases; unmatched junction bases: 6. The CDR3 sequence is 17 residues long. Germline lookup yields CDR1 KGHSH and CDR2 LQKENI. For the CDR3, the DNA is TGTGCCAGCTCACCCCGGACAGGGGCCTTCTCTGGAAACACCATATATTTT. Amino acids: CASSPRTGAFSGNTIYF.

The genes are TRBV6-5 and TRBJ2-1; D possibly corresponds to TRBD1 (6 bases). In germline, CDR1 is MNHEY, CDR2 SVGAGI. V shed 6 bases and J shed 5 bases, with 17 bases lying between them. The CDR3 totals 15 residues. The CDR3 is CASSRGQPPDNEQFF. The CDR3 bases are TGTGCCAGCAGCCGCGGACAGCCGCCGGACAATGAGCAGTTCTTC.